This T cell receptor beta chain was identified during a study of blood T cells in healthy people across ages. Notes on the study in general: Underestimates were what the diversity estimates from one million T cells were considered to be.

A J-beta primer mix and a sample-barcoded 5' primer were used in a second PCR of about 7 to 12 cycles. TCRdb reprocessed the 5' RACE reads with MiXCR, giving one entry per CDR3 protein. The sample includes some 320,000 distinct CDR3 sequences, about 25% of them seen just once. After removal of 5 bases from V and 7 bases from J, the junction contained 14 bases not matched to a gene. The CDR3 covers 17 residues. Germline CDR1 reads SEHNR; CDR2 reads FQNEAQ (reference sequence). In the case of this clonotype: What it binds is unknown.

The clonotype was recovered from an older woman in good health. Sequencing was carried out using blood. This chain connects TRBV7-9 to TRBJ2-2; 9 bases are shared with TRBD2. CDR3 bases: TGTGCCAGCAGCAAACCACATCGGCGGGGGGGTGTCGGGGAGCTGTTTTTT. Translation gives CASSKPHRRGGVGELFF. Complete variable domain (other parts from reference TRBV7-9 and TRBJ2-2): DTGVSQNPRHKITKRGQNVTFRCDPISEHNRLYWYRQTLGQGPEFLTYFQNEAQLEKSRLLSDRFSAERPKGSFSTLEIQRTEQGDSAMYLCASSKPHRRGGVGELFFGEGSRLTVL.